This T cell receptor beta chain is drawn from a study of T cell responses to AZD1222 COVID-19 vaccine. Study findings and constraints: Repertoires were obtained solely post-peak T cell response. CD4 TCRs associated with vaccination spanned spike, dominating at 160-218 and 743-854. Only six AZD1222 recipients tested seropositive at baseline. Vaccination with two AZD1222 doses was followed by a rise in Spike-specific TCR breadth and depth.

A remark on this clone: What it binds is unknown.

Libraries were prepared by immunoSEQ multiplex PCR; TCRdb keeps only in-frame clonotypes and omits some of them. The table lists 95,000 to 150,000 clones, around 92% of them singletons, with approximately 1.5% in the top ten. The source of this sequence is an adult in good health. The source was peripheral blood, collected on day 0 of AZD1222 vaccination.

The CDR3: CASGSGEASNTGELFF. The CDR3 nucleotides read TGTGCCAGCGGTAGCGGGGAAGCCTCGAACACCGGGGAGCTGTTTTTT. This chain uses TRBV11-2 with TRBJ2-2; 8 nucleotides line up with TRBD2. CDR1 and CDR2 from the germline V gene are SGHAT and FQNNGV. V was clipped by 8 bases and J by 0 bases; unmatched bases: 8. There are 16 residues in the CDR3.